This TCR beta chain was recorded in a study of monozygotic twins with inflammatory bowel disease. Study-level points and caveats: TCRbeta diversity (inverse Simpson) was lower in IBD patients than in healthy co-twins.

As to this clonotype: Its specificity is not known.

TCRdb reanalyzed the 5' RACE reads, giving one entry per CDR3 protein sequence and no DNA. The sample has fewer than 550,000 distinct CDR3 sequences; the top ten hold approximately 2.4%. The sequenced material came from blood. The receptor was derived from a human donor with ulcerative colitis or Crohn's disease, or a healthy co-twin of an affected twin (not recorded which).

The CDR3 sequence is CASSLLDGSQETQYF. V is TRBV28 and J is TRBJ2-5. Germline V gene lookup returns CDR1 MDHEN and CDR2 SYDVKM. This CDR3 region has 15 residues.